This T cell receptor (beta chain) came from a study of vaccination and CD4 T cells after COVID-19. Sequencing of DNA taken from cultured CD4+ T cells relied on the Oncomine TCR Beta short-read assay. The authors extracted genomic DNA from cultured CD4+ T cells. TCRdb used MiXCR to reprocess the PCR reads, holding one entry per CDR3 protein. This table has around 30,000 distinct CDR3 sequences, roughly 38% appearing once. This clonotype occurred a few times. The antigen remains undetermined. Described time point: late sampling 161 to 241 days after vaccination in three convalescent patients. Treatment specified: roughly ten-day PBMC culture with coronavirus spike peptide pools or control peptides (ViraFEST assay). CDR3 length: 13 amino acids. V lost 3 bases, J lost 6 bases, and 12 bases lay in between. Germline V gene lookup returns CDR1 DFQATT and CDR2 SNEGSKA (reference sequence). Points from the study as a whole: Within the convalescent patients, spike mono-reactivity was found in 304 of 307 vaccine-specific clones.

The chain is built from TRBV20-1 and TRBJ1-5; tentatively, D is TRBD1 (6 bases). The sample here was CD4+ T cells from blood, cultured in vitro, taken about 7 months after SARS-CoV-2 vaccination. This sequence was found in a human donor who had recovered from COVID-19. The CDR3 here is CSASEGVSQPQHF. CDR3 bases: TGCAGTGCTAGTGAGGGGGTCAGTCAGCCCCAGCATTTT.